This T cell receptor beta chain was sequenced during a study of post-analysis software for immune sequencing data. Whole-study context: Some patients lacked subtype; others had relapsing-remitting, secondary progressive or progressive-relapsing disease. General study results and limits: Patients had higher frequencies than controls of five or six TRBV segments, including TRBV5-6, TRBV5-1 and TRBV20-1.

This CDR3 has 16 residues. In germline, CDR1 is MDHEN, CDR2 SYDVKM. J lost 3 bases, V lost 3 bases, and 8 bases had no gene match. Incorporated into the TCR beta cDNA libraries were unique molecular identifiers, which served to reduce PCR and sequencing biases. T cells, roughly 0.9 to 11 million of them, yielded roughly 550,000 cDNA molecules. TCRdb independently ran MiXCR on the PCR reads; one entry per CDR3 protein. In the table there are 400,000 to 500,000 distinct CDR3 sequences, about 39% of which are singletons. In this sample, this clonotype turned up many times. Antigen unknown. The sequence was obtained from a girl aged 2-10 years with multiple sclerosis. V gene TRBV28 combines with J gene TRBJ2-3; TRBD1 aligns across 8 bases. The sequencing sample was made of blood. The chain's CDR3 is CASSFARGRLTDTQYF. CDR3 in DNA: TGTGCCAGCAGTTTTGCCAGGGGGCGCTTAACAGATACGCAGTATTTT.